This T cell receptor beta chain originates from a study of human T cells and chemical hapten exposure. Background on the study: Doses of diphenylcyclopropenone went to the patients' scalps weekly throughout the approximately 25-week study. Patch tests containing 0.01% DPC, applied to the upper back, were read at 6 days.

MiXCR was run by TCRdb on the RACE reads, yielding one entry per CDR3 protein. The sample includes a few hundred thousand distinct CDR3 sequences, around 4.8% seen only once; the top ten take under 3%. Time point of the sample: patch test 1, 2 weeks after DPC sensitization. Treatment given: therapeutic diphenylcyclopropenone sensitization with weekly scalp DPC. Study-wide points: Higher patch test scores went with higher counts of PT1 expanded TCRs.

As concerns this clonotype: Antigen: not known.

The CDR3 loop spans 15 amino acids. The V gene end was trimmed by 3 bases and the J gene end by 6 bases; junction bases not matched to a gene: 7. The source is a woman in her forties or fifties with alopecia areata. Some clones in this sample may be carry-over from other donors' samples. This chain uses TRBV12-3 or TRBV12-4 with TRBJ2-3; 9 nucleotides agree with TRBD1. The specimen comprised whole blood, sampled in connection with sensitization to the hapten diphenylcyclopropenone (DPC). The CDR3 here is CASSLGGTGFDTQYF. In DNA, the CDR3 is TGTGCCAGCAGTTTGGGGGGGACAGGGTTCGATACGCAGTATTTT.